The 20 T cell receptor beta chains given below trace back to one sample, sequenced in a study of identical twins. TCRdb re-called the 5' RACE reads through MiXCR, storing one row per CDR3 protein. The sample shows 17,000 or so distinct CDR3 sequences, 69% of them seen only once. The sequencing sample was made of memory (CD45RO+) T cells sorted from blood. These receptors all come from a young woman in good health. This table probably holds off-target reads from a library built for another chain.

The CDR3 loop reads CSAMRAGAQETQYF. The CDR3 bases are TGCAGTGCTATGAGGGCGGGAGCCCAAGAGACCCAGTACTTC. V and J are TRBV20-1 and TRBJ2-5; TRBD2 agrees at 7 bases. The CDR3 extends over 14 amino acids. CDR1 and CDR2 (germline): DFQATT, SNEGSKA (reference sequence). Losses at the gene ends were 4 bases for V and 1 base for J; bases not matched to a gene: 6.

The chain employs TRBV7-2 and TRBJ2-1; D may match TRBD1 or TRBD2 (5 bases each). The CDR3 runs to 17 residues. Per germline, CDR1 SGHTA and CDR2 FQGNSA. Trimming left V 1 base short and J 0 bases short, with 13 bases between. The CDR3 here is CASSLEGVGSSYNEQFF. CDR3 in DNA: TGTGCCAGCAGCTTAGAAGGGGTAGGGAGCTCCTACAATGAGCAGTTCTTC.

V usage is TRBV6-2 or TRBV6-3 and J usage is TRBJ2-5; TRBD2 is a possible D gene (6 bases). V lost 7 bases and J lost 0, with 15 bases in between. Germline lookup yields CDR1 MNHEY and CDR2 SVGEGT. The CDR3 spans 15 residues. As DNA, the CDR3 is TGTGCCAGCACCCGCTTCGGGGGATACCAAGAGACCCAGTACTTC. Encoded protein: CASTRFGGYQETQYF.

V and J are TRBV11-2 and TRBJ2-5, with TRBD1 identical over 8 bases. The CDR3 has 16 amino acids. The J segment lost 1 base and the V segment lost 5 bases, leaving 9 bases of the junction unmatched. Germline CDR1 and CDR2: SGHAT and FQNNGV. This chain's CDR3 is CASSERPGTGQETQYF. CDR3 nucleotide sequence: TGTGCCAGCAGCGAACGACCTGGGACAGGCCAAGAGACCCAGTACTTC.

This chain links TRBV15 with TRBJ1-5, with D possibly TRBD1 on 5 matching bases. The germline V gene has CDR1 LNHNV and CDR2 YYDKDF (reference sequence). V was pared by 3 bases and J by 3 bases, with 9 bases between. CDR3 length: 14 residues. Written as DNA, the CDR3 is TGTGCCACCAGCAGGGGACGGAACAATCAGCCCCAGCATTTT. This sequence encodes CATSRGRNNQPQHF. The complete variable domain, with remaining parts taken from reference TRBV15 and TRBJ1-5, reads DAMVIQNPRYQVTQFGKPVTLSCSQTLNHNVMYWYQQKSSQAPKLLFHYYDKDFNNEADTPDNFQSRRPNTSFCFLDIRSPGLGDTAMYLCATSRGRNNQPQHFGDGTRLSIL.

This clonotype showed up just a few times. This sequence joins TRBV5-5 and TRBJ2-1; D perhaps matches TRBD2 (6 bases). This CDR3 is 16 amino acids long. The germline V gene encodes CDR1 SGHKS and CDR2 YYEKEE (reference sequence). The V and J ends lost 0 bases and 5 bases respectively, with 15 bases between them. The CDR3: CASSLGGPGVHNEQFF. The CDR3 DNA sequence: TGTGCCAGCAGCTTGGGGGGCCCGGGGGTCCACAATGAGCAGTTCTTC.

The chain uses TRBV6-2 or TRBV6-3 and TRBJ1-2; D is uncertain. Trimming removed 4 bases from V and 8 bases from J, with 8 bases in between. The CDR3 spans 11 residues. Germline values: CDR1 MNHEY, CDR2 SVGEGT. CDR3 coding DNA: TGTGCCAGCAGTTCGCTCGACGGCTACACCTTC. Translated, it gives CASSSLDGYTF.

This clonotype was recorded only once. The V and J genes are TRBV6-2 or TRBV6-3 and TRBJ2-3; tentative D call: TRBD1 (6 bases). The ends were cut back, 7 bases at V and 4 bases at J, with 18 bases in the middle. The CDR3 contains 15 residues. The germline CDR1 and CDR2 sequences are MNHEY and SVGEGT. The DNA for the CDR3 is TGTGCCAGCACGGCGAGGGGGAGATTCCCAGATACGCAGTATTTT. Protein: CASTARGRFPDTQYF.

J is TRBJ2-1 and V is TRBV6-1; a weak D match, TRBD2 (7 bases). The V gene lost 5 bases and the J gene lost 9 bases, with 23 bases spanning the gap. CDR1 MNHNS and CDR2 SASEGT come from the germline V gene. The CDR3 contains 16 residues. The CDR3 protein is CASSRPRGAGAGEQFF. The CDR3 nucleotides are TGTGCCAGCAGTAGACCCCGGGGGGCGGGAGCAGGTGAGCAGTTCTTC.

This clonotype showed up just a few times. The DNA for the CDR3 is TGTGCCAGCAGCTTAAGAGGACGGCAAGATACGCAGTATTTT. Translation gives CASSLRGRQDTQYF. The chain employs TRBV7-2 and TRBJ2-3; no clear D gene. This CDR3 is built from 14 residues. V gave up 2 bases and J gave up 5 bases, with 11 bases separating them. Germline values: CDR1 SGHTA, CDR2 FQGNSA.

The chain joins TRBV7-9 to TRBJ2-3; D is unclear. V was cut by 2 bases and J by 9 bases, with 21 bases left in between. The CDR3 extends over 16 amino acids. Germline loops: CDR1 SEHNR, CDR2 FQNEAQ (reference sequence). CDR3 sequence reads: CASSLWVAQLPATQYF. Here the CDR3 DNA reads TGTGCCAGCAGCTTATGGGTCGCACAACTTCCCGCGACGCAGTATTTT.

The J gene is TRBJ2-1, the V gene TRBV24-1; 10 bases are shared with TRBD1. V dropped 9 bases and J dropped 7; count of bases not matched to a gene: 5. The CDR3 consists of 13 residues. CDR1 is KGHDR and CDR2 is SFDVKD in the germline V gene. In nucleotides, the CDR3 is TGTGCCACCGCCAGGGGACAGGGGAATGAGCAGTTCTTC. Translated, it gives CATARGQGNEQFF.

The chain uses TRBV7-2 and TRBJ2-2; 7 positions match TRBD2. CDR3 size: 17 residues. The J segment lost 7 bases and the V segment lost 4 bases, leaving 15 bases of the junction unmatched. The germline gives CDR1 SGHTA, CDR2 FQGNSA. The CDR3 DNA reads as TGTGCCAGCAGCTCATTAACTTCGACTAGCTATGGCGGGGAGCTGTTTTTT. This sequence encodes CASSSLTSTSYGGELFF. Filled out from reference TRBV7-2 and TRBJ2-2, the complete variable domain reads GAGVSQSPSNKVTEKGKDVELRCDPISGHTALYWYRQSLGQGLEFLIYFQGNSAPDKSGLPSDRFSAERTGGSVSTLTIQRTQQEDSAVYLCASSSLTSTSYGGELFFGEGSRLTVL.

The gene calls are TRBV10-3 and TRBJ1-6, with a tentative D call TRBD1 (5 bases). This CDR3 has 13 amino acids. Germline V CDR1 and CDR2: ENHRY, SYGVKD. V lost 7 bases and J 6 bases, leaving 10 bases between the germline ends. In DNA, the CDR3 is TGTGCCATCAAGGTACAGGCTAATTCACCCCTCCACTTT. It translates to CAIKVQANSPLHF.

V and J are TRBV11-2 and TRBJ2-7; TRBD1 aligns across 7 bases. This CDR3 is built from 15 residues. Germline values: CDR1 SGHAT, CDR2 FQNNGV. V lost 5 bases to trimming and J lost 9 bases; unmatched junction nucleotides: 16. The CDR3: CASSKQGSDISGQYF. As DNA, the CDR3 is TGTGCCAGCAGCAAACAGGGGAGCGACATATCAGGGCAGTACTTC.

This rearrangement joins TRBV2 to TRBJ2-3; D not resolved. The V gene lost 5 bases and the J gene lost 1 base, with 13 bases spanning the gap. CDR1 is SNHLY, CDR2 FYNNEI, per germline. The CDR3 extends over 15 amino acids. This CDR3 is CASSSLRRGTDTQYF. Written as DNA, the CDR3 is TGTGCCAGCAGTTCACTCAGACGGGGCACAGATACGCAGTATTTT.

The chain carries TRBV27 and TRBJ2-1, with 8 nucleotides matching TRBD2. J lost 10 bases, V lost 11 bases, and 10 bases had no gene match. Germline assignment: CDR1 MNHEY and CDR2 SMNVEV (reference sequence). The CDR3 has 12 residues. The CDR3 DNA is TGTGCCGTCGGGCGGGGGGCAGGGGAGCAGTTCTTC. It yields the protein CAVGRGAGEQFF.

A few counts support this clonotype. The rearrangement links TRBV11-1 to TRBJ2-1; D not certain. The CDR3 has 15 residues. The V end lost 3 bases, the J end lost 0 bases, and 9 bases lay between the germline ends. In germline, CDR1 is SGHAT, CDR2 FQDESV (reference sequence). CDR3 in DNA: TGTGCCAGCAGCTTGGGCCAGAGCTCCTACAATGAGCAGTTCTTC. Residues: CASSLGQSSYNEQFF.

The CDR3 region is CASSLGGASSYNEQFF. The DNA for the CDR3 is TGTGCCAGCAGCCTCGGGGGGGCCAGCTCCTACAATGAGCAGTTCTTC. The chain couples TRBV12-3 or TRBV12-4 to TRBJ2-1, with 8 bases lining up with TRBD2. The CDR3 totals 16 residues. The ends lost 6 bases at V and 0 bases at J; junction bases unmatched: 7.

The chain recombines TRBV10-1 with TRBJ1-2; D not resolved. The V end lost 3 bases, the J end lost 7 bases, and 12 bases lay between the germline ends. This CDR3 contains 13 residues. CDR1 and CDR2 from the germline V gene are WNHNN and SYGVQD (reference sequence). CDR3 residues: CASSDGPSSGYTF. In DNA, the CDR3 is TGCGCCAGCAGTGATGGGCCTTCGAGTGGCTACACCTTC.